The 7 T cell receptor beta chains below were found in one sample sequenced in a study of blood T cell repertoires in COVID-19. Data came from immunoSEQ multiplex PCR; TCRdb stores just in-frame clones and leaves some out. The top ten clones hold 6% to 7% of a sample with 300,000 to 400,000 clones, 85% to 90% of them seen once. Sequencing input: peripheral blood. These receptors were collected from a woman aged 45-65 years with COVID-19, enrolled during active disease.

This chain links TRBV4-1 with TRBJ2-7; 10 nucleotides line up with TRBD1. The germline V gene has CDR1 MGHRA and CDR2 YSYEKL. The trim removed 1 base at V and 4 bases at J, leaving 7 bases unmatched. The CDR3 is 16 amino acids. CDR3 protein: CASSQGTGQGVYEQYF. DNA of the CDR3: TGCGCCAGCAGCCAAGGAACCGGACAGGGGGTTTACGAGCAGTACTTC.

V and J are TRBV27 and TRBJ2-2, with D maybe TRBD2 (5 bases). CDR3 size: 14 residues. V lost 5 bases and J 7 bases, leaving 14 bases between the germline ends. Germline V gene data show CDR1 as MNHEY and CDR2 as SMNVEV (reference sequence). CDR3 DNA: TGTGCCAGCAGTCGGGGAAATACGATCGGGGAGCTGTTTTTT. Translating it yields CASSRGNTIGELFF.

J is TRBJ2-7 and V is TRBV7-9, with TRBD1 matching 7 bases. V was clipped by 1 base and J by 2 bases; unmatched bases: 2. This CDR3 spans 14 amino acids. Germline lookup yields CDR1 SEHNR and CDR2 FQNEAQ (reference sequence). The CDR3 sequence: CASSLGTGTYEQYF. CDR3 sequence (DNA): TGTGCCAGCAGCTTAGGGACAGGTACCTACGAGCAGTACTTC.

This clone was observed a few times. This chain links TRBV30 with TRBJ1-6; TRBD1 is a possible D gene (6 bases). Germline V gene lookup returns CDR1 GTSNPN and CDR2 SVGIG (reference sequence). Trimming took off 5 bases at V and 6 bases at J, with 17 bases between the two ends. CDR3 length: 15 residues. The chain's CDR3 is CAWGGMTLANSPLHF. CDR3 DNA sequence: TGTGCCTGGGGGGGCATGACCCTGGCTAATTCACCCCTCCACTTT.

The V and J genes are TRBV19 and TRBJ1-5; the D is unclear. The V end was cut by 3 bases, the J end by 5 bases, with 8 bases between. Germline V gene sequence: CDR1 LNHDA, CDR2 SQIVND (reference sequence). This CDR3 is built from 13 residues. This CDR3 is CASSILRDQPQHF. The DNA for the CDR3 is TGTGCCAGTAGTATTTTGAGGGATCAGCCCCAGCATTTT.

The chain has TRBV11-1 and TRBJ2-3; no reliable D call. The CDR3 is 13 residues long. Deletions cut 7 bases from V and 2 bases from J, with 10 bases between. From germline, CDR1 is SGHAT and CDR2 FQDESV (reference sequence). The CDR3 coding sequence is TGTGCCAGCACCCTAAGCCCCACAGATACGCAGTATTTT. Translated: CASTLSPTDTQYF.

This clone was recorded once. CDR3 bases: TGTGCCAGCACCCACCTCGAGACCCAGTACTTC. Protein sequence: CASTHLETQYF. The rearrangement joins TRBV3-1 (or the pseudogene TRBV3-2) to TRBJ2-5; D is unclear. CDR1 LGHDT and CDR2 YNNKEL come from the germline V gene (reference sequence). This CDR3 is 11 amino acids long. The germline V and J ends were trimmed by 7 bases and 5 bases, with 8 bases remaining between them.